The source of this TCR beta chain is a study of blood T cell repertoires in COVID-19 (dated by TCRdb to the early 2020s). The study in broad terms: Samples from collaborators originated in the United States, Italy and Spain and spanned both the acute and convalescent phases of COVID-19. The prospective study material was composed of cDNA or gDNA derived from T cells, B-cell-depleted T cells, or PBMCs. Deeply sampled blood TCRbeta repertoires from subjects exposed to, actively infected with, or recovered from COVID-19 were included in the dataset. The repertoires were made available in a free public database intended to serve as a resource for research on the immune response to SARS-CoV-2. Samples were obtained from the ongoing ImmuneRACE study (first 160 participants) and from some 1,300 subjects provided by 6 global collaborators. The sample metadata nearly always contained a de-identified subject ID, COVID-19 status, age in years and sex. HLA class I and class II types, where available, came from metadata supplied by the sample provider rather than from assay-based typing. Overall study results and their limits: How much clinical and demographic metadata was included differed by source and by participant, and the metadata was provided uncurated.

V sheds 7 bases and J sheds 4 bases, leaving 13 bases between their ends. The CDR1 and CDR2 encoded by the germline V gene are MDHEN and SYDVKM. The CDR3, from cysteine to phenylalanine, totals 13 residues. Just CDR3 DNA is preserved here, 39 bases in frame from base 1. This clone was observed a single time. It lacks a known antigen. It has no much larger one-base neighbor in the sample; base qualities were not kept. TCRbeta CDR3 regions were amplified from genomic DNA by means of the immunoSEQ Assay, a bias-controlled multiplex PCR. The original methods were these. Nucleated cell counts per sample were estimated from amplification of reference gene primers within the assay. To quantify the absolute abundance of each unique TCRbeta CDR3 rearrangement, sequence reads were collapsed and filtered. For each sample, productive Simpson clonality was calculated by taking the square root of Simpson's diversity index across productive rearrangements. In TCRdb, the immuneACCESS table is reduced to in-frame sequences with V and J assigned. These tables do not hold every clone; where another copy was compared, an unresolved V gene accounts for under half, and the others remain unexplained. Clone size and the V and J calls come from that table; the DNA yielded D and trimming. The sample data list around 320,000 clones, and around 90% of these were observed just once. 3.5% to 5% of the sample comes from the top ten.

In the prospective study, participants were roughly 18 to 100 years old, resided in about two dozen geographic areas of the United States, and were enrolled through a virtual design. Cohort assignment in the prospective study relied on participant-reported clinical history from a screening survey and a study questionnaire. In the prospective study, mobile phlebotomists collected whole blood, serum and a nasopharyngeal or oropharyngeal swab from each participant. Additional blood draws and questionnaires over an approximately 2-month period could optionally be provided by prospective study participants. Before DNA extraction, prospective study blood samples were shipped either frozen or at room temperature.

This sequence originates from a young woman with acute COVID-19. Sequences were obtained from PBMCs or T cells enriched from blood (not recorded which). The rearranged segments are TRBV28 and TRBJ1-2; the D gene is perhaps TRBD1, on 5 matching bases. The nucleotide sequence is TGTGCCAGCACCATCGGGGGGTTCTATGGCTACACCTTC. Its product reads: CASTIGGFYGYTF.